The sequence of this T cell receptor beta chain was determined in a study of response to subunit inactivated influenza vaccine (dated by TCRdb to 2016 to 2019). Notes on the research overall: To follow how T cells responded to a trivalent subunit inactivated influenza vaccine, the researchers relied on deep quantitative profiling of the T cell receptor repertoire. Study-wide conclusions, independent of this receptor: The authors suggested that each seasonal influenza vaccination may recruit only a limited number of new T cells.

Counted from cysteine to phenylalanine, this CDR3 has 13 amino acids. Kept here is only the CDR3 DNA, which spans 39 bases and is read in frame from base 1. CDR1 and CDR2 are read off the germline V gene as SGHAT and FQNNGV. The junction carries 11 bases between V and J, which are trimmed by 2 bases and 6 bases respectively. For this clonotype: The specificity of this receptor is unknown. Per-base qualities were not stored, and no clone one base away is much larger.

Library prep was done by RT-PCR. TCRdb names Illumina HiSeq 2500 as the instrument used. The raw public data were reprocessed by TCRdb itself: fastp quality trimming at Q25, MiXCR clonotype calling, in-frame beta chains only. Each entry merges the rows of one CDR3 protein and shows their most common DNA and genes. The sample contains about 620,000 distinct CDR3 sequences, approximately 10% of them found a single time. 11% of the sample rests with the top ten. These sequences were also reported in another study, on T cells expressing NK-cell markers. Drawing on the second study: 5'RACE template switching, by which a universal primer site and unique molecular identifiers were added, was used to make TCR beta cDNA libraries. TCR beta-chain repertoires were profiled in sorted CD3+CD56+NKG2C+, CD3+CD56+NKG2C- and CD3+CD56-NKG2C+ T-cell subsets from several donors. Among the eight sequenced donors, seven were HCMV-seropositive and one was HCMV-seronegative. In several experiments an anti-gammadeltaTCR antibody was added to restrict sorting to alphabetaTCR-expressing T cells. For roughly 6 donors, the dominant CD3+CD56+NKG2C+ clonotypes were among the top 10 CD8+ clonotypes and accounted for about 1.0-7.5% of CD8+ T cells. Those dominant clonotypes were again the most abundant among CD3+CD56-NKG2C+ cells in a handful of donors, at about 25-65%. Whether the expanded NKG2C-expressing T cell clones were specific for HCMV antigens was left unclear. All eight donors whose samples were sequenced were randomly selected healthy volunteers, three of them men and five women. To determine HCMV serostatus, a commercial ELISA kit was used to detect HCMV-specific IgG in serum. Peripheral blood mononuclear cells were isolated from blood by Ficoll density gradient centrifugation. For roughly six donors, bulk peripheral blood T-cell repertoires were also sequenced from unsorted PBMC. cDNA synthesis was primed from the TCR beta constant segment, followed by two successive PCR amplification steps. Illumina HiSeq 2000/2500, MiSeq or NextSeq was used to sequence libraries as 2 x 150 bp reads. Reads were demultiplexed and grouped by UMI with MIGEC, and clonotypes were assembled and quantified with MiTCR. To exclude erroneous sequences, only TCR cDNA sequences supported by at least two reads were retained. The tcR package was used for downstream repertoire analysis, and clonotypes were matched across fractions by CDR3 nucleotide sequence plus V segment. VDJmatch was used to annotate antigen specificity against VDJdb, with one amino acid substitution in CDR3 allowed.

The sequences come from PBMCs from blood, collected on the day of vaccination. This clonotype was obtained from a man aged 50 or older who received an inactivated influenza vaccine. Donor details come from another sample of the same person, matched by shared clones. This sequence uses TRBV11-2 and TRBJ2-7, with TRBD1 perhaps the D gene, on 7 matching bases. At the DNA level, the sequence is TGTGCCAGCAGCTTAACGCAGGGGGGCGAGCAGTACTTC. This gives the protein CASSLTQGGEQYF.